These 19 T cell receptor beta chains were sequenced from one sample in a study of early T cells in non-severe SARS-CoV-2 infection. Each CDR3 protein gets one entry after TCRdb re-called the 5' RACE reads with MiXCR. The sample holds tens of thousands of distinct CDR3 sequences, about 16% seen once. Here the sequenced sample was whole blood, taken at baseline. The receptor set was obtained from an adult who was a healthcare worker with PCR-confirmed SARS-CoV-2 infection or an uninfected control (not recorded which).

V usage is TRBV3-1 and J usage is TRBJ2-2; possibly TRBD2 for D (6 bases). CDR1 LGHDT and CDR2 YNNKEL come from the germline V gene (reference sequence). Trimming cost V 0 bases and J 2 bases, with 10 bases left between them. The CDR3 spans 16 residues. Here the CDR3 reads CASSQDPGGNTGELFF. CDR3 DNA sequence: TGTGCCAGCAGCCAAGACCCCGGGGGTAACACCGGGGAGCTGTTTTTT.

V is TRBV28 and J is TRBJ2-3; D is perhaps TRBD1 or TRBD2 (5 bases each). This CDR3 is 13 amino acids long. Germline CDR1 reads MDHEN; CDR2 reads SYDVKM. Trimming removed 4 bases from V and 5 bases from J, with 10 bases in between. The CDR3 reads CASSSDGGDTQYF. As DNA, the CDR3 is TGTGCCAGCAGTTCAGATGGGGGAGATACGCAGTATTTT. The full variable domain, in which reference TRBV28 and TRBJ2-3 provide the parts outside the CDR3, is DVKVTQSSRYLVKRTGEKVFLECVQDMDHENMFWYRQDPGLGLRLIYFSYDVKMKEKGDIPEGYSVSREKKERFSLILESASTNQTSMYLCASSSDGGDTQYFGPGTRLTVL.

The chain couples TRBV12-3 or TRBV12-4 to TRBJ2-5; 7 bases fit TRBD2. The CDR3 consists of 14 residues. V dropped 2 bases and J dropped 4; count of bases not matched to a gene: 4. The CDR3 protein is CASSLTGGSETQYF. CDR3 sequence (DNA): TGTGCCAGCAGTTTAACCGGGGGGTCAGAGACCCAGTACTTC.

This clonotype was detected only a few times. The chain recombines TRBV4-1 with TRBJ2-3, with D possibly TRBD2 on 5 matching bases. The CDR3 extends over 15 amino acids. V lost 1 base, J lost 5 bases, and 13 bases lay in between. Looked up from germline, CDR1 is MGHRA and CDR2 is YSYEKL. In nucleotides, the CDR3 is TGCGCCAGCAGCCAAGCCGGGAACCCCGGAGATACGCAGTATTTT. It codes for CASSQAGNPGDTQYF.

In this sample, this clonotype turned up many times. The chain uses TRBV3-1 and TRBJ1-3; no reliable D call. V was trimmed by 1 base and J by 1 base, leaving 11 bases between them. CDR3 length: 16 residues. The germline V gene encodes CDR1 LGHDT and CDR2 YNNKEL (reference sequence). The CDR3, as DNA: TGTGCCAGCAGCCAAGGGCGGGGTAGGTCTGGAAACACCATATATTTT. It codes for CASSQGRGRSGNTIYF.

V is TRBV4-1 and J is TRBJ2-3; the match to TRBD2 covers 13 bases. CDR1 MGHRA and CDR2 YSYEKL come from the germline V gene. The CDR3 is 19 amino acids. The V gene end was trimmed by 5 bases and the J gene end by 0 bases; junction bases not matched to a gene: 11. The chain's CDR3 is CASSSHRLAGGFSTDTQYF. The CDR3 DNA is TGCGCCAGCAGCTCCCATCGACTAGCGGGAGGCTTTAGCACAGATACGCAGTATTTT.

This clonotype was picked up many times. V is TRBV18 and J is TRBJ2-7; unclear D gene. The CDR3 runs to 15 residues. V shed 3 bases and J shed 0 bases, with 12 bases lying between them. Germline lookup yields CDR1 KGHSH and CDR2 LQKENI. CDR3 loop: CASSPQQASSYEQYF. The CDR3 region has the DNA TGTGCCAGCTCACCCCAGCAGGCCAGCTCCTACGAGCAGTACTTC.

The chain employs TRBV7-8 and TRBJ1-6; D call uncertain. CDR1 is SGHVS and CDR2 is FQNEAQ in the germline V gene. Trimming cost V 1 base and J 6 bases, with 10 bases left between them. This CDR3 has 15 residues. This chain's CDR3 is CASSLVAVSNSPLHF. As DNA, the CDR3 is TGTGCCAGCAGCTTAGTGGCGGTCTCTAATTCACCCCTCCACTTT.

The rearrangement joins TRBV3-1 to TRBJ1-2; tentative D call: TRBD1 (6 bases). V lost 2 bases and J 7 bases, leaving 8 bases between the germline ends. Germline CDR1 is LGHDT and CDR2 is YNNKEL (reference sequence). The CDR3 covers 12 residues. The CDR3 DNA sequence: TGTGCCAGCAGCCAAACAGGGTTTGGCTACACCTTC. It specifies CASSQTGFGYTF. The full variable domain, in which reference TRBV3-1 and TRBJ1-2 provide the parts outside the CDR3, is DTAVSQTPKYLVTQMGNDKSIKCEQNLGHDTMYWYKQDSKKFLKIMFSYNNKELIINETVPNRFSPKSPDKAHLNLHINSLELGDSAVYFCASSQTGFGYTFGSGTRLTVV.

In its sample, this clonotype was seen many times. The chain combines TRBV29-1 with TRBJ2-7; D ambiguous. Germline lookup yields CDR1 SQVTM and CDR2 ANQGSEA. Between the trimmed V and J ends, which lost 2 bases and 0 bases, there was a span of 11 bases. The CDR3 contains 14 residues. The CDR3: CSVEKGSNSYEQYF. The CDR3 DNA follows: TGCAGCGTTGAAAAAGGGTCTAACTCCTACGAGCAGTACTTC.

The V call is TRBV11-3, the J call TRBJ2-7; 9 bases agree with TRBD2. V dropped 3 bases and J dropped 3; count of bases not matched to a gene: 3. Germline CDR1 SGHNT, CDR2 YENEEA. This CDR3 spans 14 amino acids. The CDR3 coding sequence is TGTGCCAGCAGCTTCGGCGGGAGGGACTACGAGCAGTACTTC. Protein: CASSFGGRDYEQYF.

This chain's CDR3 is CASTRDGTEAFF. Written as DNA, the CDR3 is TGTGCCAGCACCCGGGACGGCACTGAAGCTTTCTTT. The V and J genes are TRBV12-3 or TRBV12-4 and TRBJ1-1; the D gene is possibly TRBD1 (5 bases). The CDR3 runs 12 residues. V lost 7 bases, J lost 4 bases, and 10 bases lay in between.

The chain recombines TRBV24-1 with TRBJ2-3; 10 bases align to TRBD2. The V gene end was trimmed by 3 bases and the J gene end by 1 base; junction bases not matched to a gene: 3. The CDR3 runs to 16 residues. Looked up from germline, CDR1 is KGHDR and CDR2 is SFDVKD. CDR3 nucleotides: TGTGCCACCAGTGATCCCGGGACTAGCGGCACAGATACGCAGTATTTT. This translates into CATSDPGTSGTDTQYF.

The chain joins TRBV18 to TRBJ2-3; maybe TRBD1 (6 bases). V lost 3 bases and J 6 bases, leaving 10 bases between the germline ends. Germline V gene lookup returns CDR1 KGHSH and CDR2 LQKENI. The CDR3 spans 13 residues. Here the CDR3 DNA reads TGTGCCAGCTCACCCACAGGGTTGGATACGCAGTATTTT. The encoded protein is CASSPTGLDTQYF.

In its sample, this clonotype was seen a few times. V and J are TRBV7-9 and TRBJ2-5; a possible D gene is TRBD2 (5 bases). The germline V and J ends were trimmed by 4 bases and 3 bases, with 9 bases remaining between them. Germline CDR1 SEHNR, CDR2 FQNEAQ (reference sequence). The CDR3 sequence is 13 residues long. The CDR3 bases are TGTGCCAGCAGCTATGACGGGAAAGAGACCCAGTACTTC. Amino acid sequence: CASSYDGKETQYF.

Many counts were recorded for this clonotype. The CDR3 bases are TGTGCCAGCAGCTTATGCAGGGGCAATCAGCCCCAGCATTTT. Encoded protein: CASSLCRGNQPQHF. The gene calls are TRBV7-9 and TRBJ1-5, with a tentative D call TRBD1 (5 bases). CDR3 length: 14 residues. Germline V gene data show CDR1 as SEHNR and CDR2 as FQNEAQ (reference sequence). The V gene lost 2 bases and the J gene lost 2 bases, with 7 bases spanning the gap.

J is TRBJ2-1 and V is TRBV28; TRBD2 aligns across 12 bases. The germline CDR1 and CDR2 sequences are MDHEN and SYDVKM. The CDR3 consists of 14 residues. V was clipped by 6 bases and J by 8 bases; unmatched bases: 5. In DNA form, the CDR3 reads TGTGCCAGCAGCCCTCGACTAGCGGGAGATGAGCAGTTCTTC. As protein: CASSPRLAGDEQFF.

In the case of this clonotype: Because the CDR3's place on the DNA is in doubt, the DNA is left out and the CDR3 is given as listed by TCRdb. The J gene is TRBJ2-2, the V gene TRBV5-5; TRBD2, as called in the table, went unchecked against the DNA. The CDR3 has 14 residues if both end residues are counted. The germline V gene encodes CDR1 SGHKS and CDR2 YYEKEE (reference sequence). The chain's CDR3 is CASRGTRTPGSCFF.

V usage is TRBV20-1 and J usage is TRBJ1-6, with a weak D call TRBD1 (5 bases). Germline V gene lookup returns CDR1 DFQATT and CDR2 SNEGSKA (reference sequence). V lost 6 bases and J lost 4, with 19 bases in between. The CDR3 is 16 residues long. This CDR3 reads CSAPLTETAYNSPLHF. Written as DNA, the CDR3 is TGCAGTGCCCCCTTAACAGAGACAGCTTATAATTCACCCCTCCACTTT.